This TCR beta chain was sequenced in a study of T-cell memory formation after mild COVID-19. TCRdb independently ran MiXCR on the 5' RACE reads; one entry per CDR3 protein. The data contain 450,000 to 700,000 distinct CDR3 sequences, roughly 18% of them seen just once; the ten biggest clones take up around 12%. CDR1 is MNHNY and CDR2 is SVGAGI in the germline V gene (reference sequence). V was trimmed by 2 bases and J by 4 bases, leaving 7 bases between them. There are 13 residues in the CDR3. This receptor was identified in an adult woman who had mild COVID-19 (a few samples of this study predate the infection). Cell type and time point are not known. Material: PBMCs or a T cell subset sorted from them (not recorded which). This chain uses TRBV6-6 with TRBJ2-3; D unclear. CDR3 in amino acids: CASSYGVADTQYF. The CDR3 DNA reads as TGTGCCAGCAGTTACGGAGTAGCAGATACGCAGTATTTT.